The present entry profiles one TCR beta chain with its context. Its antigen remains unidentified. An end of the junction does not agree with germline; a read error may underlie this. Treatment in this sample: approximately 11-day PBMC culture with coronavirus spike peptide pools or control peptides (ViraFEST assay). CD4+ T cells that had been cultured provided DNA sequenced with the Oncomine TCR Beta short-read assay. TCRdb passed the PCR reads through MiXCR, listing each CDR3 protein once. The sample gives some 15,000 distinct CDR3 sequences, roughly 73% of which show up once; roughly a tenth is in the top ten. The source of the sample is a study of vaccination and CD4 T cells after COVID-19. The CDR3 covers 16 residues. Germline assignment: CDR1 SEHNR and CDR2 FQNEAQ (reference sequence).

What was sequenced was CD4+ T cells from blood, cultured in vitro. The V call is TRBV7-9, the J call TRBJ2-7; D might be TRBD2 (6 bases). The TCR was taken from a human donor who had recovered from COVID-19. CDR3 amino acids: CASSQEGTSSSYEQYF. In DNA form, the CDR3 reads TGTGCCAGCAGCCAGGAGGGGACTTCGAGCTCCTACGAGCAGTATTTC.